This T cell receptor (beta chain) was retrieved from a study of cytomegalovirus exposure and HLA in healthy donors. Study as a whole: A later analysis reported the same platform for the 90 to 150 validation repertoires and the approximately 670 first-cohort repertoires.

Note on this clone: The antigen is unknown.

Clones were read by immunoSEQ multiplex PCR, and TCRdb kept only the in-frame ones, dropping some. Of more than 300,000 clones listed, roughly 90% are singletons. The germline V gene encodes CDR1 MNHEY and CDR2 SMNVEV (reference sequence). The CDR3 covers 14 residues. V lost 5 bases and J lost 3; bases outside the gene matches: 5. Study-wide results and limits: As was reported, the classifier diagnosed cytomegalovirus status with high specificity and sensitivity. Later, an analysis found that TCR clusters from the first cohort tended to co-occur in the roughly 120 validation repertoires. Testing in vitro showed a few CMV-associated chains specific for CMV antigens.

Sequences were obtained from PBMCs. The rearrangement joins TRBV27 to TRBJ2-7, with 9 bases matching TRBD1. The receptor was isolated from a young woman in good health and CMV-seronegative. The CDR3, as DNA: TGTGCCAGCAGTCTGACAGGGGGTCTCTACGAGCAGTACTTC. It specifies CASSLTGGLYEQYF.